Sequencing of this T cell receptor beta chain was carried out in a study of T-cell reconstitution after alpha-beta-depleted transplantation in children. Preparation of the TCRbeta library used unique molecular identifiers. Each CDR3 protein is one row after TCRdb ran MiXCR on the PCR reads. The sample gives around 400,000 distinct CDR3 sequences, 20% of which show up once; 3.8% is in the top ten. The CDR3 runs to 16 residues. The ends lost 3 bases at V and 2 bases at J; junction bases unmatched: 5. The V and J genes are TRBV12-3 or TRBV12-4 and TRBJ2-2; 8 nucleotides match TRBD1. This clonotype was obtained from a human donor who donated a stem cell graft to a child with acute myeloid leukemia. Sample: PBMCs from the stem cell graft donor, taken from the stem cell graft. DNA of the CDR3: TGTGCCAGCAGTTTCGAGACAGGGGACAACACCGGGGAGCTGTTTTTT. Translating it yields CASSFETGDNTGELFF.